The clone carrying this T cell receptor (beta chain) was found a few times. These data belong to a study of T cells in Graves' hyperthyroidism and ophthalmopathy. This CDR3 is 15 amino acids long. CDR1 and CDR2 (germline): SGHRS, YFSETQ. V was cut by 4 bases and J by 7 bases, with 21 bases left in between. RNA transcripts served as the template for amplifying TCR beta CDR3 regions. First-round RT-PCR with HTBI primers amplified the TCR CDR3 region. TCRdb ran MiXCR on the multiplex PCR reads and lists one entry per CDR3 protein. Of roughly 500,000 distinct CDR3 sequences in the sample, 20% to 25% were seen once. Every diagnosis used clinical symptoms, serum thyroxine and TRAb, thyroid ultrasound and orbital computed tomography.

Sequencing was carried out using blood. The sequence came from a woman between 70 and 85 years old with Graves' ophthalmopathy. J is TRBJ2-7 and V is TRBV5-1; perhaps TRBD1 as D (5 bases). For the CDR3, the DNA is TGCGCCAGCAGCGCCCCTCAGGGTGGGGTGCGGGAGCAGTACTTC. It encodes CASSAPQGGVREQYF.